This T cell receptor (beta chain) was recovered during a study of memory CD4+ T cells and cytomegalovirus serostatus. Across the whole study: Healthy Belgian adult donors included under ten CMV-positive and some 25 CMV-negative people. Whole-study results and caveats: Suggested: most of the CMV-linked TCR signature lies in CD4+ memory cells. A US-trained random forest predicted CMV serostatus with median AUC 0.91.

This clone was seen only a few times. Its cognate antigen is unknown. Measured with immunoSEQ multiplex PCR; TCRdb has only the in-frame clones, and not every one. The sample lists around 62,000 clones, 70% to 80% occurring once. The sort gate was single viable CD3+CD4+CD8-CD45RO+ cells for memory CD4+ T cells. CD4+ T cells were isolated by positive magnetic selection. With 2 bases removed from V and 5 bases from J, the gap between germline ends came to 12 bases. Germline V gives CDR1 SGHVS, CDR2 FQNEAQ. This CDR3 has 15 amino acids. The sequencing input was memory CD4+ T cells from blood. The V gene is TRBV7-8, the J gene TRBJ2-2; TRBD2 is a possible D gene (5 bases). This TCR came from an adult in good health and CMV-seropositive. CDR3 residues: CASSLIDPGTGELFF. CDR3 coding DNA: TGTGCCAGCAGCTTAATCGACCCGGGGACCGGGGAGCTGTTTTTT.